Listed here are 27 T cell receptor beta chains from one sample, sequenced in a study of blood T cell repertoires in COVID-19. Method: immunoSEQ multiplex PCR; TCRdb's copy keeps in-frame clones and lacks some. This table holds around 480,000 clones, approximately 89% found once. The sequencing sample was made of peripheral blood. These receptors were obtained from a woman aged 45 to 65 with COVID-19, enrolled during active disease.

The V gene is TRBV24-1, the J gene TRBJ1-1; D is ambiguous. Trimming removed 9 bases at V and 0 bases at J, with 10 bases between. CDR1 KGHDR and CDR2 SFDVKD come from the germline V gene. The CDR3 is 13 amino acids. For the CDR3, the DNA is TGTGCCACCCGGGAGGGCATGAACACTGAAGCTTTCTTT. Translation: CATREGMNTEAFF.

Details on this clone: A junction boundary mismatches the germline segment, possibly from a read error. The V call is TRBV5-1, the J call TRBJ2-1; D might be TRBD1 (6 bases). Germline lookup yields CDR1 SGHRS and CDR2 YFSETQ. This CDR3 has 16 residues. The CDR3: CASSLATGGVAIEQFF. CDR3 nucleotides: TGCGCCAGCAGTTTGGCGACAGGCGGCGTGGCAATCGAGCAGTTCTTC.

In the case of this clone: In the same sample, other DNA sequences code for this CDR3. J is TRBJ2-3 and V is TRBV12-3 or TRBV12-4, with D maybe TRBD2 (6 bases). The CDR3 spans 13 residues. The V end lost 1 base, the J end lost 5 bases, and 7 bases lay between the germline ends. The CDR3 here is CASSLVGGDTQYF. Here the CDR3 DNA reads TGTGCCAGCAGTTTAGTGGGGGGAGATACGCAGTATTTT.

This sequence joins TRBV19 and TRBJ2-3, with 7 nucleotides matching TRBD1. Germline V CDR1 and CDR2: LNHDA, SQIVND (reference sequence). The CDR3 totals 14 residues. V lost 7 bases to trimming and J lost 2 bases; unmatched junction nucleotides: 6. The CDR3 protein is CASTPGQLTDTQYF. For the CDR3, the DNA is TGTGCCAGTACTCCGGGACAGCTCACAGATACGCAGTATTTT.

The chain is built from TRBV14 and TRBJ2-7; D might be TRBD2 (5 bases). The CDR3 runs 13 residues. Germline lookup yields CDR1 SGHDN and CDR2 FVKESK. The V end was cut by 4 bases, the J end by 11 bases, with 18 bases between. The DNA for the CDR3 is TGTGCCAGCAGCCCCGCCCCACTGACGGGGAAGTACTTC. Translating gives CASSPAPLTGKYF.

The chain recombines TRBV10-3 with TRBJ1-2; 9 bases are a match to TRBD1. This CDR3 is 15 amino acids long. In germline, CDR1 is ENHRY, CDR2 SYGVKD. The V gene end was trimmed by 4 bases and the J gene end by 0 bases; junction bases not matched to a gene: 3. CDR3 sequence: CAISGDRAANYGYTF. The CDR3 bases are TGTGCCATCAGTGGGGACAGGGCCGCTAACTATGGCTACACCTTC.

The rearrangement uses TRBV9 and TRBJ2-1; tentative D call: TRBD2 (6 bases). The CDR3 extends over 16 amino acids. Germline assignment: CDR1 SGDLS and CDR2 YYNGEE. Deletions cut 4 bases from V and 0 bases from J, with 14 bases between. The CDR3 DNA is TGTGCCAGCAGCCTCGGGGGAGCGAGCTCCTACAATGAGCAGTTCTTC. Protein: CASSLGGASSYNEQFF.

This chain joins TRBV3-1 (or the pseudogene TRBV3-2) and TRBJ1-2; 10 positions agree with TRBD1. The CDR3 runs to 15 residues. From germline, CDR1 is LGHDT and CDR2 YNNKEL (reference sequence). The V segment lost 0 bases and the J segment 3 bases; nucleotides outside the gene matches: 1. The CDR3 reads CASSQDGTGDYGYTF. In nucleotides, the CDR3 is TGTGCCAGCAGCCAAGATGGGACAGGGGACTATGGCTACACCTTC.

This sequence joins TRBV6-5 and TRBJ2-3; D uncertain. The CDR3 is 13 amino acids. V was pared by 5 bases and J by 2 bases, with 8 bases between. Germline V gives CDR1 MNHEY, CDR2 SVGAGI. As DNA, the CDR3 is TGTGCCAGCAGTCAAAGAGACACAGATACGCAGTATTTT. Translation gives CASSQRDTDTQYF.

This chain joins TRBV2 and TRBJ1-5, with 7 bases aligning to TRBD1. This CDR3 is 17 amino acids long. Losses at the gene ends were 3 bases for V and 2 bases for J; bases not matched to a gene: 10. Germline V lookup: CDR1 SNHLY, CDR2 FYNNEI. The CDR3 region is CASSEEQGTGGNQPQHF. The CDR3 bases are TGTGCCAGCAGTGAGGAACAGGGGACGGGGGGCAATCAGCCCCAGCATTTT.

The V and J genes are TRBV5-5 and TRBJ1-5; D is perhaps TRBD1 (6 bases). From germline, CDR1 is SGHKS and CDR2 YYEKEE (reference sequence). This CDR3 spans 16 amino acids. V gave up 0 bases and J gave up 2 bases, with 12 bases separating them. The CDR3 sequence: CASSLDGRGGNQPQHF. The CDR3 DNA reads as TGTGCCAGCAGCTTGGATGGCAGGGGTGGCAATCAGCCCCAGCATTTT.

The rearrangement links TRBV6-5 to TRBJ1-5; no clear D. Germline V gene sequence: CDR1 MNHEY, CDR2 SVGAGI. V lost 5 bases and J lost 4, with 12 bases in between. This CDR3 spans 14 amino acids. In nucleotides, the CDR3 is TGTGCCAGCAGTCCGCAAGTCGGGAATCAGCCCCAGCATTTT. This sequence encodes CASSPQVGNQPQHF.

The chain combines TRBV14 with TRBJ1-1; TRBD1 matches at 7 bases. Unmatched junction bases numbered 5, after V lost 1 base and J lost 6 bases. The CDR3 is 14 residues long. The germline CDR1 and CDR2 sequences are SGHDN and FVKESK. DNA for the CDR3: TGTGCCAGCAGCCAAGGAACGGACAGGTCTGAAGCTTTCTTT. Amino acid sequence: CASSQGTDRSEAFF.

The chain uses TRBV7-2 and TRBJ1-1; D is possibly TRBD1 (5 bases). Germline V lookup: CDR1 SGHTA, CDR2 FQGNSA. The ends were cut back, 4 bases at V and 3 bases at J, with 15 bases in the middle. The CDR3 runs to 15 residues. The DNA for the CDR3 is TGTGCCAGCAGCTCCCTATTAGGGGTGGACACTGAAGCTTTCTTT. It yields the protein CASSSLLGVDTEAFF.

The chain couples TRBV14 to TRBJ1-1; possible D gene TRBD1, 6 bases. V gave up 4 bases and J gave up 5 bases, with 11 bases separating them. The CDR3 loop spans 13 amino acids. Germline V gives CDR1 SGHDN, CDR2 FVKESK. DNA for the CDR3: TGTGCCAGCAGCCCCTCGACAGGAACTGAAGCTTTCTTT. Amino acid sequence: CASSPSTGTEAFF.

This clone has a handful of counts. This chain links TRBV7-3 with TRBJ2-2; D not certain. This CDR3 spans 13 amino acids. CDR1 is SGHTA and CDR2 is FQGTGA in the germline V gene. V was shortened by 5 bases and J by 4 bases, with 8 bases between the two germline ends. CDR3 DNA sequence: TGTGCCAGCAGCCGAACACCCACCGGGGAGCTGTTTTTT. Its translation: CASSRTPTGELFF.

This clone was counted a single time. The V and J genes are TRBV11-1 and TRBJ2-3, with D possibly matching TRBD1 (6 bases). V was pared by 5 bases and J by 4 bases, with 19 bases between. Germline CDR1 and CDR2: SGHAT and FQDESV (reference sequence). The CDR3 is 16 residues long. CDR3 protein: CASSLNRAESADTQYF. The CDR3 nucleotides read TGTGCCAGCAGCCTCAACAGGGCTGAGAGCGCAGATACGCAGTATTTT. Based on the CDR3 plus reference TRBV11-1 and TRBJ2-3, the full variable domain is EAEVAQSPRYKITEKSQAVAFWCDPISGHATLYWYRQILGQGPELLVQFQDESVVDDSQLPKDRFSAERLKGVDSTLKIQPAELGDSAMYLCASSLNRAESADTQYFGPGTRLTVL.

The rearrangement links TRBV5-6 to TRBJ1-1, with 7 bases fitting TRBD1. The junction had 5 bases not matched to a gene; V was cut back by 3 bases and J by 0 bases. Germline V lookup: CDR1 SGHDT, CDR2 YYEEEE. The CDR3 loop spans 15 amino acids. CDR3 coding DNA: TGTGCCAGCAGCTACTCGACAGGGATGAACACTGAAGCTTTCTTT. Translating gives CASSYSTGMNTEAFF.

As DNA, the CDR3 is TGTGCCAGCAGCTTTTGGAACAGGGGAACACACACAGATACGCAGTATTTT. It encodes CASSFWNRGTHTDTQYF. The V gene is TRBV7-6, the J gene TRBJ2-3, with 7 bases identical to TRBD1. Germline lookup yields CDR1 SGHVS and CDR2 FNYEAQ. J gave up 2 bases and V 3 bases, and 11 bases lay outside the gene matches. There are 17 residues in the CDR3.

This chain links TRBV3-1 (or the pseudogene TRBV3-2) with TRBJ1-2, with 10 positions matching TRBD1. The germline gives CDR1 LGHDT, CDR2 YNNKEL (reference sequence). With 4 bases clipped from V and 8 bases from J, the junction kept 10 bases outside the gene matches. CDR3 length: 15 amino acids. CDR3 residues: CASSPPWTGGEGYTF. For the CDR3, the DNA is TGTGCCAGCAGCCCCCCATGGACAGGGGGAGAAGGCTACACCTTC.

CDR3 nucleotides: TGTGCCAGCAGTCCCCGGACACCGAACACCTTC. Its protein product is CASSPRTPNTF. The chain combines TRBV6-5 with TRBJ1-2, with D perhaps TRBD1 (5 bases). From germline, CDR1 is MNHEY and CDR2 SVGAGI. V lost 5 bases and J 12 bases, leaving 13 bases between the germline ends. CDR3 length equals 11 residues.

The rearrangement joins TRBV25-1 to TRBJ1-4; no firm D call. CDR1 and CDR2 (germline): MGHDK, SYGVNS. The CDR3 spans 16 residues. Between the trimmed V and J ends, which lost 3 bases and 8 bases, there was a span of 19 bases. The CDR3 region has the DNA TGTGCCAGCAGTGATGGGTCTCGAGGCGGTGGGGAAAAACTGTTTTTT. As protein: CASSDGSRGGGEKLFF.

The genes are TRBV30 and TRBJ1-2; 7 bases are shared with TRBD1. V was clipped by 0 bases and J by 2 bases; unmatched bases: 3. CDR3 length: 14 residues. Germline loops: CDR1 GTSNPN, CDR2 SVGIG (reference sequence). The CDR3 nucleotides read TGTGCCTGGAGTGTACAGGGGCTCAACTATGGCTACACCTTC. Its translation is CAWSVQGLNYGYTF.

This rearrangement joins TRBV7-8 to TRBJ2-3, with 11 bases matching TRBD2. Losses at the gene ends were 1 base for V and 5 bases for J; bases not matched to a gene: 5. This CDR3 is built from 16 residues. The germline V gene encodes CDR1 SGHVS and CDR2 FQNEAQ. CDR3 sequence reads: CASSLGTSGRVDTQYF. The DNA for the CDR3 is TGTGCCAGCAGCTTAGGGACTAGCGGGCGGGTAGATACGCAGTATTTT.

V gene TRBV5-6 combines with J gene TRBJ1-1; TRBD1 matches at 7 bases. V dropped 5 bases and J dropped 0; count of bases not matched to a gene: 7. The CDR3 spans 15 residues. Looked up from germline, CDR1 is SGHDT and CDR2 is YYEEEE. This chain's CDR3 is CASSPRQGMNTEAFF. The CDR3 DNA follows: TGTGCCAGCAGTCCCAGACAGGGTATGAACACTGAAGCTTTCTTT.

This chain joins TRBV5-1 and TRBJ1-4; 10 bases are shared with TRBD1. Germline trimming cut 3 bases from V and 3 bases from J; bases unmatched to any gene: 11. The germline CDR1 and CDR2 sequences are SGHRS and YFSETQ. This CDR3 is built from 18 residues. The CDR3 sequence: CASSSNVETGGANEKLFF. CDR3 coding DNA: TGCGCCAGCAGCTCCAACGTTGAGACAGGGGGCGCTAATGAAAAACTGTTTTTT.

A few counts support this clone. The chain has TRBV30 and TRBJ1-1, with a tentative D call TRBD1 (5 bases). Germline V lookup: CDR1 GTSNPN, CDR2 SVGIG (reference sequence). This CDR3 region has 14 residues. Trimming took 2 bases from V and 3 from J, leaving 13 bases between them. For the CDR3, the DNA is TGTGCCTGGAGTATAGCAGGGCCTGACACTGAAGCTTTCTTT. It is translated as CAWSIAGPDTEAFF. The full variable domain, with the rest looked up from reference TRBV30 and TRBJ1-1, is SQTIHQWPATLVQPVGSPLSLECTVEGTSNPNLYWYRQAAGRGLQLLFYSVGIGQISSEVPQNLSASRPQDRQFILSSKKLLLSDSGFYLCAWSIAGPDTEAFFGQGTRLTVV.